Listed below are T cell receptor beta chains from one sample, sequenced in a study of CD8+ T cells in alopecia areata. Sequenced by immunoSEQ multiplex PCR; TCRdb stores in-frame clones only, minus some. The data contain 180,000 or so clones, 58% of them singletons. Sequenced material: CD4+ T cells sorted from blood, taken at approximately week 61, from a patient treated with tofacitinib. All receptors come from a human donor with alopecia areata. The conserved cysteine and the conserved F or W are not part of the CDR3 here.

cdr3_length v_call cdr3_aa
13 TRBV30 AWSRTDRGRTEAF
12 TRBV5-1 ASSGTGGGYEQY
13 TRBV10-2 ASSDVGHSNTEAF
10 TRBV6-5 ASRRPGETQY
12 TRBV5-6 ASSLGQQLGIQY
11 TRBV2 ASSGQPGETQY
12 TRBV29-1 SSRTGSNTGELF
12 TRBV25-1 ASSLAGGTDTQY
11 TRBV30 AWSEGGVNEQF
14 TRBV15 ATSRDQSGGEYEQY
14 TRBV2 ASSPHEPINGQPQH
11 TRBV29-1 SVGLGSLYGYT
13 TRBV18 ASSPLGQGTEKLF
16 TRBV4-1 ASSGILVRTSAQQEQF
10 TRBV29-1 SVEGNTDTQY
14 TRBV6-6 ASSYSRQDMNTEAF
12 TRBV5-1 ASSLRGGTDTQY
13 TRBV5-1 ASSSDRMYNSPLH
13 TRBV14 ASSQYFQSTDTQY
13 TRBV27 ASSLSWGRGFGYT
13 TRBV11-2 ASSLEPGGNTEAF
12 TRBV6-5 ASSRDRAADTQY
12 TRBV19 ASSMNRERTEAF
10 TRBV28 ASSLAQETQY
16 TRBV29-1 SVEGVQRAGPGTDTQY
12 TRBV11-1 ASSFFKGPGELF
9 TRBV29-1 SVVGNTEAF
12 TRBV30 AVTWGGPYYGYT
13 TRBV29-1 SVTVRGGNTGELF
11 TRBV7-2 ASSLEVHQPQH